The 9 T cell receptor beta chains in this list originate from one sample, sequenced in a study of blood T cell repertoires in COVID-19 (TCRdb year 2020). Libraries were made using the immunoSEQ multiplex PCR assay. TCRdb took this table from immuneACCESS and kept in-frame rearrangements with V and J called. Such tables lack part of the clones; where checked against another copy, unresolved V genes explain under half of the gap, and the rest is unexplained. This sample is represented by some 130,000 clones; approximately 85% of them were singletons. The top ten hold around 4% of the sample. The specimen sequenced was peripheral blood. These receptor sequences come from a human donor in a cohort sampled during active COVID-19.

The gene calls are TRBV3-1 (or the pseudogene TRBV3-2) and TRBJ2-2; the D is unclear. V dropped 5 bases and J dropped 2 bases, with 9 bases sitting between them. The CDR3 is 14 residues long. Germline V gives CDR1 LGHDT, CDR2 YNNKEL (reference sequence). CDR3 nucleotides: TGTGCCAGCAGCTACAGTGATAACACCGGGGAGCTGTTTTTT. Protein sequence: CASSYSDNTGELFF.

There are many counts of this clone. This chain uses TRBV6-1 with TRBJ1-2; D may be TRBD1 (6 bases). CDR3 size: 14 residues. Per germline, CDR1 MNHNS and CDR2 SASEGT. V lost 2 bases to trimming and J lost 3 bases, with 10 bases between them. The CDR3, as DNA: TGTGCCAGCAGTGAACCAGGGGCGGACTATGGCTACACCTTC. This sequence encodes CASSEPGADYGYTF.

The chain employs TRBV6-4 and TRBJ1-3; D unresolved. Germline V gene sequence: CDR1 MRHNA, CDR2 SNTAGT. The CDR3 totals 16 residues. Trimming shortened V by 3 bases and J by 0 bases, and 12 bases separated the two germline ends. The DNA of the CDR3 is TGTGCCAGCAGTGAGGCGAAACGGGACTCTGGAAACACCATATATTTT. Amino acids: CASSEAKRDSGNTIYF.

This chain joins TRBV30 and TRBJ1-5; 8 nucleotides align to TRBD1. The CDR3 totals 13 residues. The V segment lost 3 bases and the J segment 7 bases; nucleotides outside the gene matches: 5. Germline V gives CDR1 GTSNPN, CDR2 SVGIG (reference sequence). The CDR3 loop is CAWSTDRAQPQHF. DNA of the CDR3: TGTGCCTGGAGCACGGACAGGGCACAGCCCCAGCATTTT.

The V gene is TRBV19, the J gene TRBJ2-2; 13 bases fit TRBD2. With 6 bases clipped from V and 5 bases from J, the junction kept 6 bases outside the gene matches. CDR3 size: 16 residues. CDR1 and CDR2 (germline): LNHDA, SQIVND (reference sequence). The CDR3 sequence: CASRTETSGRTGELFF. The CDR3, as DNA: TGTGCCAGTAGGACTGAGACTAGCGGGAGGACCGGGGAGCTGTTTTTT.

The chain couples TRBV7-6 to TRBJ2-2; TRBD2 is a possible D gene (6 bases). Deletions cut 7 bases from V and 1 base from J, with 10 bases between. The length of the CDR3 is 14 residues. Germline CDR1 SGHVS, CDR2 FNYEAQ. CDR3 nucleotide sequence: TGTGCCAGCACGGGGGATAGGAACACCGGGGAGCTGTTTTTT. It specifies CASTGDRNTGELFF.

The genes are TRBV4-3 and TRBJ2-1; 9 bases fit TRBD2. V gave up 0 bases and J gave up 4 bases; unmatched junction bases: 4. The CDR3 extends over 16 amino acids. Germline CDR1 LGHNA, CDR2 YSLEER. In DNA, the CDR3 is TGCGCCAGCAGCCAAGATTCAGCGGGGGGATACAATGAGCAGTTCTTC. This codes for CASSQDSAGGYNEQFF.

The chain carries TRBV6-2 or TRBV6-3 and TRBJ2-3; 15 bases match TRBD2. The CDR3 length is 18 residues. Germline lookup yields CDR1 MNHEY and CDR2 SVGEGT. V gave up 6 bases and J gave up 4 bases; unmatched junction bases: 11. The CDR3 region has the DNA TGTGCCAGCAGCCCTACCCTGGGACTAGCGGGGGGCGCAGATACGCAGTATTTT. It yields the protein CASSPTLGLAGGADTQYF.

V gene TRBV11-2 combines with J gene TRBJ1-2, with a possible D match to TRBD1 (6 bases). Germline V CDR1 and CDR2: SGHAT, FQNNGV. V was clipped by 1 base and J by 5 bases, with 14 bases between them. This CDR3 is 15 amino acids long. The CDR3 DNA follows: TGTGCCAGCAGCTTAGCGATACAAAGGGGGTATGGCTACACCTTC. Translating gives CASSLAIQRGYGYTF.